This TCR beta chain appears in the sequencing data of a study of blood T cell repertoires in COVID-19. Study at large: Spain, Italy and the United States supplied samples that represented acute and convalescent COVID-19.

Participants' own reports of clinical history determined their cohort assignment. Study processing details: Amplification from reference gene primers served as the basis for estimated nucleated cell counts. Produced via immunoSEQ multiplex PCR; TCRdb's table is partial and in-frame only. V and J calls and clone size are given by that table; D and trimming were obtained from the DNA. The repertoire holds 200,000 to 250,000 clones, with 90% as singletons. V shed 2 bases and J 1 base; nucleotides not matched to a gene: 4. Germline V lookup: CDR1 MGHDK, CDR2 SYGVNS. CDR3 length: 16 residues. Sequenced input: PBMCs or T cells enriched from blood (not recorded which). The chain uses TRBV25-1 and TRBJ1-4; 7 bases are a match to TRBD1. The clonotype originates from a man aged 25 to 45 who had been exposed to COVID-19. The CDR3 loop reads CASSEMGTETNEKLFF. CDR3 DNA sequence: TGTGCCAGCAGTGAAATGGGGACAGAAACTAATGAAAAACTGTTTTTT.